This TCR beta chain was retrieved from a study of cytomegalovirus exposure and HLA in healthy donors listed by TCRdb under 2017. About the study as a whole: According to a later analysis, one platform produced both the roughly 130 validation repertoires and the 670 or so repertoires of the first cohort. High-throughput TCR immunosequencing, statistical association of individual TCRs with disease status, and machine learning were combined to predict cytomegalovirus infection status. The study aimed to test whether cataloging public T cell receptors could reveal signatures of past pathogen exposure. Along with the roughly 710-subject first cohort, a separate validation cohort of over 90 different subjects was used.

The method was the immunoSEQ multiplex PCR assay. The original pipeline was this. A statistical classification framework was built to diagnose cytomegalovirus status from the catalog of TCR beta chain sequences. The table comes from immuneACCESS by way of TCRdb, which keeps in-frame sequences with V and J called. Part of the clones is missing from these tables; in studies checked, under half for an unresolved V gene and the rest for unknown reasons. D and trimming come from the DNA, and the V and J calls and clone size come from that table. The sample yields about 67,000 clones; around 94% were counted once. Approximately 0.59% of the sample is taken by the ten largest. Overall results and qualifications from the work: According to the authors, the approach could potentially be generalized to other disease states and immunological phenotypes. Three of the identified cytomegalovirus-associated TCR beta chains were confirmed in vitro to be specific for cytomegalovirus antigens. While some public TCRs were present in many individuals, most TCR sequences turned up only very rarely across donors. The validation cohort had no HLA typing available for a later analysis, so co-occurrence within that cohort was assessed over all 120 repertoires. A later analysis found that TCRs clustered in the first cohort also tended to co-occur in the 130 or so validation repertoires, with roughly 95% of cluster scores above 0. In both the original and validation cohorts, the classifier was reported to diagnose cytomegalovirus status with high specificity and sensitivity. The study gave a list of 150 to 200 TCR beta chains associated with cytomegalovirus.

The donors were included in the validation cohort of approximately 120 subjects, a group kept apart from the roughly 690-subject first cohort. V sheds 5 bases and J sheds 4 bases, leaving 8 bases between their ends. Counted from cysteine to phenylalanine, this CDR3 has 12 amino acids. Left in the record is the CDR3 DNA by itself, 36 bases read in frame from the first base. Reading the germline V gene gives CDR1 SGHTA and CDR2 FQGNSA. A remark on this clone: What this receptor recognizes is not known. Base qualities are missing; no much larger clone stands one base away.

The sequence joins TRBV7-2 to TRBJ1-1; the D gene assignment is ambiguous. This receptor was obtained from a woman aged 18-30 years in good health and CMV-seronegative. Input material: PBMCs. The nucleotides are TGTGCCAGCAGCCCATCGGGCACTGAAGCTTTCTTT. Protein translation: CASSPSGTEAFF.